A selection of T cell receptor beta chains follows, all from one sample in a study of PD-L1 blockade in urothelial cancer. The method was immunoSEQ multiplex PCR; TCRdb's version includes in-frame clones alone and lacks a portion of them. The sample gives tens of thousands of clones, around 86% of which show up once; roughly 3.5% is in the top ten. This sample comprised PBMCs, obtained around atezolizumab (anti-PD-L1) treatment. These receptors all come from an older man with urothelial cancer. Each CDR3 is given with its conserved first and last residue. D genes are given only for firm matches. Clone size appears in some rows only: once, few, many, or a class for an expanded clone.

TRBJ2-7 NA TRBV6-1 NA CASRESGRDEQYF TGTGCCAGCAGGGAGAGCGGACGGGACGAGCAGTACTTC
TRBJ2-3 NA TRBV5-1 NA CASSPSADTQYF TGCGCCAGCAGCCCTTCGGCAGATACGCAGTATTTT
TRBJ1-1 NA TRBV10-3 few CAISSVVNTEAFF TGTGCCATCAGTTCGGTTGTGAACACTGAAGCTTTCTTT
TRBJ2-3 NA TRBV4-1 NA CASSQALRITDTQYF TGCGCCAGCAGCCAAGCCCTTAGAATCACAGATACGCAGTATTTT
TRBJ2-3 TRBD2 TRBV5-1 NA CASSLSSGAGTDTQYF TGCGCCAGCAGCTTGTCAAGCGGGGCGGGCACAGATACGCAGTATTTT
TRBJ1-1 NA TRBV14 NA CASSQEIMNTEAFF TGTGCCAGCAGCCAAGAAATTATGAACACTGAAGCTTTCTTT
TRBJ1-2 TRBD1 TRBV19 NA CASRDGQGGYGYTF TGTGCCAGTAGGGATGGACAGGGAGGCTATGGCTACACCTTC
TRBJ2-5 TRBD2 TRBV7-7 NA CASSPGLAGEEETQYF TGTGCTAGCAGTCCGGGACTAGCGGGAGAGGAAGAGACCCAGTACTTC
TRBJ2-1 NA TRBV5-1 NA CASSSSGTESYNEQFF TGCGCCAGCAGCTCCTCCGGGACTGAGTCCTACAATGAGCAGTTCTTC
TRBJ1-2 TRBD1 TRBV4-1 few CASSQGLMDRGRLQGYTF TGCGCCAGCAGCCAAGGGTTGATGGACAGGGGGCGTCTTCAGGGCTACACCTTC
TRBJ2-1 TRBD2 TRBV27 NA CASSLIASSGQIYNEQFF TGTGCCAGCAGTTTAATAGCGTCTAGCGGGCAAATCTACAATGAGCAGTTCTTC
TRBJ1-1 TRBD1 TRBV6-5 NA CASSYSGQTMNTEAFF TGTGCCAGCAGTTACTCGGGACAGACCATGAACACTGAAGCTTTCTTT
TRBJ2-1 TRBD2 TRBV11-2 NA CASSSGTSGRGHNEQFF TGTGCCAGCAGCTCCGGGACTAGCGGGAGAGGCCACAATGAGCAGTTCTTC
TRBJ2-7 NA TRBV7-8 NA CASSLVRVARLHEQYF TGTGCCAGCAGCTTAGTTCGAGTGGCCAGGCTGCACGAGCAGTACTTC
TRBJ2-3 NA TRBV5-1 NA CASSFSSTDTQYF TGCGCCAGCAGCTTCTCTAGCACAGATACGCAGTATTTT
TRBJ1-1 NA TRBV30 few CAWSIGGAFAEAFF TGTGCCTGGAGTATTGGGGGCGCGTTCGCTGAAGCTTTCTTT
TRBJ2-3 TRBD2 TRBV5-6 NA CASSLTSGSTDTQYF TGTGCCAGCAGCTTGACTAGCGGATCCACAGATACGCAGTATTTT
TRBJ1-3 NA TRBV27 few CASSQRGSATIYF TGTGCCAGCAGTCAGCGGGGGTCCGCCACCATATATTTT
TRBJ2-7 NA TRBV7-9 NA CASSSLYEQYF TGTGCCAGCAGCTCCCTCTACGAGCAGTACTTC
TRBJ1-3 NA TRBV5-1 NA CASSFGREGDTIYF TGCGCCAGCAGCTTTGGCAGGGAGGGAGACACCATATATTTT
TRBJ2-7 TRBD2 TRBV11-1 NA CASSPKREVGYEQYF TGTGCCAGCAGCCCCAAGCGGGAGGTCGGCTACGAGCAGTACTTC
TRBJ1-1 NA TRBV4-2 NA CASSQGRNTEAFF TGTGCCAGCAGCCAAGGCAGGAACACTGAAGCTTTCTTT
TRBJ2-6 TRBD1 TRBV18 NA CASSPLGQGAGGWANVLTF TGTGCCAGCTCACCACTTGGACAGGGGGCTGGAGGGTGGGCCAACGTCCTGACTTTC
TRBJ2-7 NA TRBV11-2 NA CASSPTRPWKQYF TGTGCCAGCAGCCCTACCAGGCCGTGGAAGCAGTACTTC
TRBJ2-1 NA TRBV4-2 NA CASSQKLNPGSYNEQFF TGTGCCAGCAGCCAGAAACTGAATCCGGGCTCCTACAATGAGCAGTTCTTC
TRBJ1-4 NA TRBV5-6 few CASRTGTGRGKLFF TGTGCCAGCAGAACCGGGACCGGAAGGGGGAAACTGTTTTTT
TRBJ2-4 NA TRBV7-2 NA CASSLGGATKNIQYF TGTGCCAGCAGCTTAGGGGGCGCTACCAAAAACATTCAGTACTTC
TRBJ1-6 NA TRBV5-6 NA CASSFADNNSPLHF TGTGCCAGCAGCTTTGCAGACAATAATTCACCCCTCCACTTT
TRBJ2-2 NA TRBV4-2 NA CASSQVVQDTGELFF TGTGCCAGCAGCCAGGTCGTCCAGGACACCGGGGAGCTGTTTTTT
TRBJ2-1 TRBD1 TRBV13 NA CASSSSGGFYNEQFF TGTGCCAGCAGCTCCTCAGGGGGATTCTACAATGAGCAGTTCTTC
TRBJ2-2 NA TRBV2 NA CASSEVPRGGELFF TGTGCCAGCAGTGAAGTTCCGCGAGGGGGGGAGCTGTTTTTT
TRBJ1-5 NA TRBV2 NA CASSDRTGNQPQHF TGTGCCAGCAGTGACCGGACAGGCAATCAGCCCCAGCATTTT
TRBJ2-3 TRBD2 TRBV5-1 NA CASSLVIAGGPDTQYF TGCGCCAGCAGCTTGGTGATAGCGGGAGGGCCAGATACGCAGTATTTT
TRBJ2-5 NA TRBV6-6 NA CASSPPSETQYF TGTGCCAGCAGCCCCCCAAGCGAGACCCAGTACTTC
TRBJ1-4 NA TRBV18 few CASQTALNEKLFF TGTGCCAGCCAGACAGCCCTAAATGAAAAACTGTTTTTT
TRBJ2-1 TRBD2 TRBV6-6 NA CASSSGTSGYNEQFF TGTGCCAGCAGTTCCGGGACTAGCGGTTACAATGAGCAGTTCTTC
TRBJ1-2 TRBD1 TRBV2 once CASSRQGEISGYTF TGTGCCAGCAGTCGACAGGGGGAAATAAGTGGCTACACCTTC
TRBJ1-1 NA TRBV7-9 NA CASSSGAVPQAFF TGTGCCAGCAGCTCTGGGGCGGTACCCCAAGCTTTCTTT
TRBJ1-2 TRBD1 TRBV7-2 NA CASSVNRGPSYGYTF TGTGCCAGCAGCGTCAACAGGGGGCCCTCCTATGGCTACACCTTC
TRBJ2-7 TRBD2 TRBV5-1 NA CASSFSGPGNEQYF TGCGCCAGCAGCTTTAGCGGGCCCGGGAACGAGCAGTACTTC
TRBJ1-1 NA TRBV19 NA CASSINGVTSGNTEAFF TGTGCCAGTAGTATAAACGGGGTCACAAGTGGGAACACTGAAGCTTTCTTT
TRBJ1-4 TRBD1 TRBV10-3 NA CAISQGATNEKLFF TGTGCCATCAGTCAGGGGGCAACTAATGAAAAACTGTTTTTT
TRBJ1-5 NA TRBV30 NA CAWTYQPQHF TGTGCCTGGACCTATCAGCCCCAGCATTTT
TRBJ2-7 NA TRBV5-4 NA CASSPAMGDTSYEQYF TGTGCCAGCAGCCCGGCAATGGGGGACACATCCTACGAGCAGTACTTC
TRBJ2-1 TRBD2 TRBV19 NA CASSGRSGRLTYNEQFF TGTGCCAGTAGTGGGAGGAGCGGGAGGCTCACCTACAATGAGCAGTTCTTC
TRBJ1-5 NA TRBV28 NA CASSPRPGSNQPQHF TGTGCCAGCAGTCCCCGCCCAGGGAGCAATCAGCCCCAGCATTTT
TRBJ2-1 TRBD1 TRBV5-4 NA CASSLKGQYNEQFF TGTGCCAGCAGCTTGAAGGGACAGTACAATGAGCAGTTCTTC
TRBJ2-7 TRBD2 TRBV19 NA CASSKASGSYEQYF TGTGCCAGTAGTAAGGCTAGCGGGAGTTACGAGCAGTACTTC
TRBJ1-3 NA TRBV2 NA CASSESAGQNTIYF TGTGCCAGCAGTGAAAGCGCAGGGCAAAACACCATATATTTT
TRBJ2-7 TRBD1 TRBV5-6 NA CASSFGRRGPYEQYF TGTGCCAGCAGCTTTGGGCGCAGGGGGCCCTACGAGCAGTACTTC
TRBJ1-1 NA TRBV12-5 NA CASGLVRDWGLREAFF TGTGCTAGTGGTTTGGTACGAGATTGGGGGCTGCGGGAAGCTTTCTTT
TRBJ2-3 TRBD2 TRBV10-2 NA CASSADGRSTDTQYF TGCGCCAGCAGTGCGGACGGGAGGAGCACAGATACGCAGTATTTT
TRBJ2-1 NA TRBV27 NA CASSGSEHRNEQFF TGTGCCAGCAGTGGTTCCGAGCACAGGAATGAGCAGTTCTTC
TRBJ2-7 NA TRBV7-2 NA CASSLSAGIGYEQYF TGTGCCAGCAGCTTATCAGCGGGCATCGGGTACGAGCAGTACTTC
TRBJ2-7 NA TRBV28 NA CASSPRERDYEQYF TGTGCCAGCAGTCCCCGGGAGAGGGACTACGAGCAGTACTTC